The rows below give T cell receptor beta chains drawn from one sample of a study of immune characterization of retroperitoneal liposarcoma. TCRdb called the PCR reads again in MiXCR, with one record for every CDR3 protein. The repertoire consists of fewer than 14,000 distinct CDR3 sequences, with 25% to 30% occurring once and the leading ten covering roughly 8%. Sequenced input: tumor tissue. These receptors were taken from a male donor with retroperitoneal liposarcoma. CDR3s include the opening cysteine and the closing phenylalanine or tryptophan.

V gene	J gene	CDR3 protein
TRBV12-3/TRBV12-4	TRBJ2-1	CASSFFQGGNEQFF
TRBV12-3/TRBV12-4	TRBJ2-2	CASSISGRDGELFF
TRBV27	TRBJ1-1	CASSLSLGTEAFF
TRBV7-7	TRBJ2-5	CASSQRYMGQGETQYF
TRBV6-1	TRBJ2-1	CASNPLARYNEQFF
TRBV7-2	TRBJ2-3	CASSLLGGADTQYF
TRBV12-3/TRBV12-4	NA	CASSFILAASYNEQYF
TRBV7-2	TRBJ2-1	CASSSGSNSYGTQFF
TRBV3-1	TRBJ2-5	CASSQFTTEQYF
TRBV12-3/TRBV12-4	TRBJ2-1	CASSLGWNRETQFF
TRBV6-1	NA	CASSPGGLGYEQYF
TRBV6-1	TRBJ2-1	CAIRGTNYNEQFF
TRBV25-1	TRBJ2-1	CASSVAGGYNEQFF
TRBV6-1	TRBJ2-1	CASSSSGYEQFF
TRBV6-1	TRBJ2-1	CASSTGTGGYEQFF
TRBV6-1	TRBJ2-1	CASSQRAGVVGRFF
TRBV28	TRBJ2-1	CASRGGGDGHNEQFF
TRBV11-1	TRBJ1-2	CASSLVRTTYGYTF
TRBV6-6	TRBJ2-1	CASSYMKDTGTAFEQFF
TRBV12-3/TRBV12-4	TRBJ2-4	CASSPRGTGLAKNIQYF
TRBV12-3/TRBV12-4	TRBJ2-2	CASSLEPGGWSGELFF
TRBV6-7	TRBJ2-4	CASSVQGAWQNEQYF
TRBV6-1	TRBJ2-1	CASTSSLAGDNEQFF